This T cell receptor (beta chain) was observed in a study of blood T cell repertoires in COVID-19. This CDR3 spans 16 amino acids. V was clipped by 0 bases and J by 4 bases; unmatched bases: 2. The germline gives CDR1 SGHDT, CDR2 YYEEEE. Recruitment covered about 26 US areas and drew participants whose ages spanned roughly 18 to 89 years. The assay was immunoSEQ multiplex PCR, and TCRdb's table has in-frame clones only and misses some. The sample carries about 350,000 clones, about 87% recorded once. V and J are TRBV5-6 and TRBJ2-1, with 12 positions matching TRBD2. Specimen: PBMCs or T cells enriched from blood (not recorded which). The source is a woman under 40 who had recovered from COVID-19. The CDR3: CASSLGLAGVYNEQFF. DNA of the CDR3: TGTGCCAGCAGCTTGGGACTAGCGGGGGTATACAATGAGCAGTTCTTC.